This TCR beta chain was captured by sequencing in a study of spatial heterogeneity in lung cancer. For the study at large: Beta-chain sequences were consistently detected more often than alpha-chain sequences. General observations from the study: Ubiquitous expanded tumor TCRs were seen in blood more at resection than at follow-up.

There are many counts of this clonotype. Its antigen remains unidentified. The sample's time point: sample taken at primary tumor resection. Whole RNA was taken from tumor, nontumor lung or frozen PBMC; it was then sequenced unsorted. Donors were around 70 untreated early-stage non-small cell lung cancer patients. TCRdb reprocessed the 5' RACE reads via MiXCR and lists one record per CDR3 protein. The repertoire has approximately 52,000 distinct CDR3 sequences, approximately 5% of them found once; the top ten carry 11%. Germline V CDR1 and CDR2: KGHSH, LQKENI. V dropped 2 bases and J dropped 9; count of bases not matched to a gene: 9. The CDR3 covers 15 residues.

Sequencing was performed on PBMCs, taken at surgery. The gene calls are TRBV18 and TRBJ2-1; 8 positions match TRBD2. This sequence was found in a male donor with early-stage non-small cell lung cancer. The CDR3 reads CASSPWSGSSIEQFF. In DNA form, the CDR3 reads TGTGCCAGCTCACCATGGAGCGGGAGTAGTATTGAGCAGTTCTTC. The full variable domain, in which reference TRBV18 and TRBJ2-1 provide the parts outside the CDR3, is NAGVMQNPRHLVRRRGQEARLRCSPMKGHSHVYWYRQLPEEGLKFMVYLQKENIIDESGMPKERFSAEFPKEGPSILRIQQVVRGDSAAYFCASSPWSGSSIEQFFGPGTRLTVL.